This T cell receptor (beta chain) was recovered during a study of blood T cell repertoires in COVID-19. Study-level information: The United States, Italy and Spain supplied acute and convalescent COVID-19 samples.

In this sample, this clone turned up a few times. Clones were sequenced by immunoSEQ multiplex PCR, and TCRdb holds only the in-frame ones, with some missing. The profile shows 200,000 to 300,000 clones, 80% to 90% of them singletons. Adults between about 18 and 95 years of age took part from 24 US areas. The sequenced sample was PBMCs or T cells enriched from blood (not recorded which). The sequence derives from a woman aged 40-49 years who had been exposed to COVID-19.

The CDR3 bases are TGTGCCAGCAGTTTAGGGGCAGGGGGTACCACTGAAGCTTTCTTT. Its protein product is CASSLGAGGTTEAFF. This chain joins TRBV28 and TRBJ1-1, with 7 bases fitting TRBD1. The V segment lost 2 bases and the J segment 4 bases; nucleotides outside the gene matches: 7. This CDR3 region has 15 residues. CDR1 is MDHEN and CDR2 is SYDVKM in the germline V gene.